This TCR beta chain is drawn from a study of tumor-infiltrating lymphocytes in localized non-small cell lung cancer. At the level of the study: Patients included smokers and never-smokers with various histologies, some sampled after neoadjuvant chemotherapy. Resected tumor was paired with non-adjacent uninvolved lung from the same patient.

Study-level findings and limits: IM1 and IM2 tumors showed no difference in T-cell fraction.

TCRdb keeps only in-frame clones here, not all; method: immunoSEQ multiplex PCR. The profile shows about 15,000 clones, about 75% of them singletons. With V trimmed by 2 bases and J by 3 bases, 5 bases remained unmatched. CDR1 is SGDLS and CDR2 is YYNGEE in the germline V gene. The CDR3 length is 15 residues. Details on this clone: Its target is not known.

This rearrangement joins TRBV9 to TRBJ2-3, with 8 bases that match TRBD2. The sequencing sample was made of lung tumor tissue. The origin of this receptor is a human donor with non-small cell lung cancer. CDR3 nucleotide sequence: TGTGCCAGCAGCGTCACTCCTAGCGGGACAGATACGCAGTATTTT. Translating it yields CASSVTPSGTDTQYF.